The clone carrying this T cell receptor (beta chain) was seen many times. Germline CDR1 DFQATT, CDR2 SNEGSKA (reference sequence). This CDR3 has 14 residues. The ends were cut back, 4 bases at V and 4 bases at J, with 15 bases in the middle. This sample is drawn from a study of T cells in Graves' hyperthyroidism and ophthalmopathy. Isolation of PBMCs was performed on 9.5 to 10 ml fresh peripheral blood. Using RNA transcripts as the source, TCR beta CDR3 regions were amplified. During a first-round RT-PCR of the TCR CDR3, the HTBI primer set was used. TCRdb independently ran MiXCR on the multiplex PCR reads; one entry per CDR3 protein. Among fewer than 650,000 distinct CDR3 sequences, around 13% were seen once, and the ten largest hold about 15%.

The receptor's source is a woman aged 35 to 49 with Graves' hyperthyroidism. Sequences were obtained from blood. This chain uses TRBV20-1 with TRBJ2-3, with D possibly TRBD2 on 5 matching bases. This CDR3 reads CSAKRASLPDTQYF. CDR3 DNA sequence: TGCAGTGCTAAGAGGGCTAGCCTGCCAGATACGCAGTATTTT.